The 10 T cell receptor beta chains presented below share a single source sample, sequenced in a study of T-cell memory formation after mild COVID-19. TCRdb re-analysed the 5' RACE reads in MiXCR, keeping a single row per CDR3 protein. Here the sample spans 400,000 or so distinct CDR3 sequences, 15% to 20% being singletons. Sequences were obtained from PBMCs or a T cell subset sorted from them (not recorded which). The receptors here all came from an adult woman who had mild COVID-19 (a few samples of this study predate the infection). Cell type and time point are not known.

This clonotype came up a few times. The chain recombines TRBV6-5 with TRBJ2-1; maybe TRBD2 (6 bases). The length of the CDR3 is 16 residues. V was clipped by 0 bases and J by 0 bases, with 9 bases between them. CDR1 and CDR2 from the germline V gene are MNHEY and SVGAGI. The CDR3 DNA sequence: TGTGCCAGCAGTTACTCAGCGGGTAGCTCCTACAATGAGCAGTTCTTC. Protein product: CASSYSAGSSYNEQFF.

This chain connects TRBV7-6 to TRBJ2-3, with TRBD2 identical over 12 bases. Germline-derived CDR1 and CDR2 are SGHVS and FNYEAQ. Trimming removed 5 bases from V and 2 bases from J; junction bases left unmatched: 5. The CDR3 sequence is 16 residues long. The CDR3 region is CASSQGLAGPTDTQYF. CDR3 nucleotides: TGTGCCAGCAGCCAAGGACTAGCGGGGCCCACAGATACGCAGTATTTT.

The chain recombines TRBV7-9 with TRBJ2-1, with 7 positions matching TRBD2. The ends lost 5 bases at V and 0 bases at J; junction bases unmatched: 16. The CDR3 totals 19 residues. Germline CDR1 SEHNR, CDR2 FQNEAQ (reference sequence). The CDR3 nucleotides are TGTGCCAGCAGCCCCCGGACTAGATTCCCGCATAGCTCCTACAATGAGCAGTTCTTC. The encoded protein is CASSPRTRFPHSSYNEQFF.

Only a few counts were recorded for this clonotype. The rearrangement uses TRBV20-1 and TRBJ2-7, with 11 bases lining up with TRBD2. Germline V lookup: CDR1 DFQATT, CDR2 SNEGSKA (reference sequence). The ends lost 3 bases at V and 4 bases at J; junction bases unmatched: 2. There are 13 residues in the CDR3. DNA of the CDR3: TGCAGTGCTAGGACTAGCGGGATGTACGAGCAGTACTTC. Its translation: CSARTSGMYEQYF.

This clonotype appeared a few times. V and J are TRBV20-1 and TRBJ2-5, with D unresolved. V shed 2 bases and J shed 4 bases, with 8 bases lying between them. Germline V lookup: CDR1 DFQATT, CDR2 SNEGSKA (reference sequence). This CDR3 is built from 12 residues. The CDR3 loop reads CSARQFGETQYF. In DNA form, the CDR3 reads TGCAGTGCTAGACAGTTTGGAGAGACCCAGTACTTC.

The chain is built from TRBV11-3 and TRBJ2-2; TRBD2 agrees at 9 bases. J lost 2 bases, V lost 10 bases, and 5 bases had no gene match. Germline CDR1 reads SGHNT; CDR2 reads YENEEA. The length of the CDR3 is 14 residues. The CDR3 protein is CATVAGVNTGELFF. CDR3 in DNA: TGTGCCACCGTAGCGGGGGTAAACACCGGGGAGCTGTTTTTT.

This rearrangement joins TRBV7-9 to TRBJ2-3; TRBD2 matches at 8 bases. CDR1 and CDR2 (germline): SEHNR, FQNEAQ (reference sequence). The CDR3 covers 18 residues. V shed 1 base and J 0 bases; nucleotides not matched to a gene: 9. The chain's CDR3 is CASSLGVQASGSTDTQYF. Written as DNA, the CDR3 is TGTGCCAGCAGCTTAGGGGTCCAGGCTAGCGGGAGCACAGATACGCAGTATTTT.

This clonotype was counted a single time. This rearrangement joins TRBV12-3 or TRBV12-4 to TRBJ1-6, with D hard to call. Trimming removed 6 bases at V and 7 bases at J, with 7 bases between. This CDR3 has 12 amino acids. Here the CDR3 reads CASSHLNSPLHF. In DNA, the CDR3 is TGTGCCAGCAGCCATCTCAATTCACCCCTCCACTTT.

The gene calls are TRBV24-1 and TRBJ1-5, with D uncertain. Trimming shortened V by 3 bases and J by 4 bases, and 6 bases separated the two germline ends. The CDR3 loop spans 13 amino acids. Germline assignment: CDR1 KGHDR and CDR2 SFDVKD. The CDR3 coding sequence is TGTGCCACCAGTGATATGCAGAATCAGCCCCAGCATTTT. Its protein product is CATSDMQNQPQHF.

The CDR3 spells CASSSRTALTDTQYF. The CDR3 DNA sequence: TGTGCCAGCAGTTCCCGGACAGCACTCACAGATACGCAGTATTTT. This chain connects TRBV12-3 or TRBV12-4 to TRBJ2-3; D possibly corresponds to TRBD1 (6 bases). V was cut by 4 bases and J by 2 bases, with 13 bases left in between. The CDR3 runs 15 residues.